The 4 T cell receptor beta chains below all came from one sample that was sequenced in a study of CD8 T cells in ankylosing spondylitis. Study results and limitations: For ankylosing spondylitis blood, a TCR beta motif of about eight highly homologous variants appeared characteristic.

From the 5' RACE reads, TCRdb called clonotypes with MiXCR, one entry per CDR3 protein. The profile shows about 390,000 distinct CDR3 sequences, 20% to 25% of them singletons. Their cognate antigens are unknown. Sequenced: blood, either unsorted or a sorted T cell fraction (not recorded which). The receptors were gathered from a male donor with ankylosing spondylitis.

This clonotype has just a few counts. The V call is TRBV5-6, the J call TRBJ1-2; unclear D gene. Trimming removed 0 bases from V and 2 bases from J, with 11 bases in between. Germline CDR1 and CDR2: SGHDT and YYEEEE. The CDR3 contains 15 residues. CDR3 DNA: TGTGCCAGCAGCTTGGTGGGCGCAGGAAACTATGGCTACACCTTC. Protein sequence: CASSLVGAGNYGYTF. The entire variable domain, with the rest obtained from reference TRBV5-6 and TRBJ1-2, is as follows: DAGVTQSPTHLIKTRGQQVTLRCSPKSGHDTVSWYQQALGQGPQFIFQYYEEEERQRGNFPDRFSGHQFPNYSSELNVNALLLGDSALYLCASSLVGAGNYGYTFGSGTRLTVV.

This clonotype was observed a few times. J is TRBJ2-1 and V is TRBV3-1, with D unclear. The CDR3 runs 15 residues. Per the germline V gene, CDR1 is LGHDT and CDR2 is YNNKEL (reference sequence). Trimming pared 2 bases from V and 0 bases from J, leaving 8 bases between. Here the CDR3 reads CASSQRSSSYNEQFF. CDR3 DNA sequence: TGTGCCAGCAGCCAAAGGTCCAGCTCCTACAATGAGCAGTTCTTC.

V gene TRBV6-5 combines with J gene TRBJ2-1; 16 nucleotides line up with TRBD2. The CDR3 runs 16 residues. J was trimmed by 7 bases and V by 2 bases; bases with no gene match: 2. Germline CDR1 is MNHEY and CDR2 is SVGAGI. The DNA for the CDR3 is TGTGCCAGCAGTTACGGGGGACTAGCGGGAGGGAATGAGCAGTTCTTC. Translating gives CASSYGGLAGGNEQFF.

A few counts support this clonotype. V is TRBV30 and J is TRBJ1-5; D may be TRBD1 (5 bases). Germline V gene sequence: CDR1 GTSNPN, CDR2 SVGIG (reference sequence). The CDR3 is made up of 15 amino acids. V was trimmed by 0 bases and J by 7 bases, leaving 16 bases between them. The CDR3 loop reads CAWSVGLGPYQPQHF. The CDR3 coding sequence is TGTGCCTGGAGTGTAGGGCTGGGGCCCTACCAGCCCCAGCATTTT.